The rows below give T cell receptor beta chains drawn from one sample of a study of patients and donors after allogeneic stem cell transplantation. TCRdb called the RT-PCR reads again in MiXCR, with one record for every CDR3 protein. Of about a million distinct CDR3 sequences listed, about a sixth are singletons. Specimen: blood, either unsorted or a sorted T cell fraction (not recorded which). The source is a human donor who was either an allogeneic HSCT recipient or a stem cell or donor lymphocyte infusion donor (not recorded which). It is not recorded whose cells these are; they may come from a transplant donor. CDR3s include the opening cysteine and the closing phenylalanine or tryptophan. D genes are given only for firm matches. A row's size may be missing; if present it is once, few, many or a size class.

j_call	d_call	cdr3_length	v_call	clone_size	cdr3_aa	cdr3_nt
TRBJ1-5	NA	12	TRBV10-3	many	CAIRGSNQPQHF	TGTGCCATCAGGGGTAGCAATCAGCCCCAGCATTTT
TRBJ2-2	NA	16	TRBV5-1	few	CASSLEVGINTGELFF	TGCGCCAGCAGCTTGGAGGTGGGGATCAACACCGGGGAGCTGTTTTTT
TRBJ2-3	TRBD2	17	TRBV5-1	NA	CASSLPPAGGPPDTQYF	TGCGCCAGCAGCTTGCCCCCAGCGGGAGGGCCCCCAGATACGCAGTATTTT
TRBJ1-2	NA	10	TRBV20-1	few	CSASRGGYTF	TGCAGTGCCTCTAGGGGGGGCTACACCTTC
TRBJ1-2	TRBD1	14	TRBV12-3/TRBV12-4	NA	CASSWDREVGGYTF	TGTGCCAGCAGTTGGGACAGGGAGGTAGGGGGCTACACCTTC
TRBJ1-5	NA	14	TRBV20-1	few	CSASRVGGNQPQHF	TGCAGTGCTAGCAGGGTAGGGGGCAATCAGCCCCAGCATTTT
TRBJ2-7	NA	13	TRBV20-1	many	CSASRASSYEQYF	TGCAGTGCTAGTAGGGCCTCCTCCTACGAGCAGTACTTC
TRBJ2-5	NA	18	TRBV4-1	NA	CASSQEDRGSDREETQYF	TGCGCCAGCAGCCAAGAGGATCGGGGTTCGGACAGAGAAGAGACCCAGTACTTC
TRBJ2-5	TRBD2	15	TRBV20-1	NA	CSARGSSGRWETQYF	TGCAGTGCTAGAGGTTCAAGCGGGAGGTGGGAGACCCAGTACTTC
TRBJ1-6	NA	14	TRBV18	NA	CASSLGPPNSPLHF	TGTGCCAGCTCACTGGGACCTCCTAATTCACCCCTCCACTTT
TRBJ1-2	NA	13	TRBV5-7	NA	CASSPRSVYGYTF	TGTGCCAGCAGCCCTCGCTCGGTTTATGGCTACACCTTC
TRBJ1-2	NA	12	TRBV4-1	few	CASSQGSLGYTF	TGCGCCAGCAGCCAAGGCTCCCTTGGCTACACCTTC
TRBJ1-5	NA	14	TRBV27	NA	CASPQVRAGQPQHF	TGTGCCAGCCCCCAAGTCCGGGCGGGACAGCCCCAGCATTTT
TRBJ2-5	TRBD2	16	TRBV7-6	NA	CASSLRAGVRRETQYF	TGTGCCAGCAGCTTACGAGCGGGGGTCCGTAGGGAGACCCAGTACTTC
TRBJ2-7	TRBD2	17	TRBV4-2	NA	CASSQEQAGGPIGEQYF	TGTGCCAGCAGCCAAGAGCAAGCGGGGGGGCCTATCGGCGAGCAGTACTTC
TRBJ2-2	NA	14	TRBV6-5	NA	CASSYSRLPGELFF	TGTGCCAGCAGTTACTCGAGACTACCCGGGGAGCTGTTTTTT
TRBJ2-1	TRBD2	15	TRBV5-1	NA	CASSLPGGADNEQFF	TGCGCCAGCAGCTTGCCCGGGGGGGCTGACAATGAGCAGTTCTTC
TRBJ1-3	NA	16	TRBV4-2	NA	CASSLRRFWSGNTIYF	TGTGCCAGCAGCTTACGGCGGTTTTGGTCTGGAAACACCATATATTTT